This T cell receptor (beta chain) was found in a study of T-cell reconstitution after alpha-beta-depleted transplantation in children (dated by TCRdb to 2016 to 2017). In the study overall: T-cell immune reconstitution after TCRalphabeta/CD19-depleted allogeneic hematopoietic cell transplantation in children was quantitatively tracked in the study by means of TCR repertoire profiling.

Receptors were amplified or captured by PCR. The run used an Illumina HiSeq 2500. Molecular barcoding was employed in the preparation of TCR libraries, with unique molecular identifiers being used to normalize TCRbeta repertoire quantification. TCRdb reanalyzed the raw reads on its own, using fastp at Q25 for trimming and MiXCR for clone calling, and kept in-frame beta chains. Under each unique CDR3 protein, matching rows form one entry showing the most common genes and DNA. The sample contains 330,000 or so distinct CDR3 sequences, roughly 8.2% of them found a single time. The top ten hold 9.1% of the sample. This clonotype was found many times. Its antigen has not been determined. No much larger clonotype is one base removed from it; base qualities were not supplied. Based on the germline V gene, the CDR1 and CDR2 sequences are SQVTM and ANQGSEA. The CDR3 sequence holds 13 residues, the cysteine and phenylalanine included. The sequence is cut down to CDR3 DNA, 39 bases in frame from base 1. The junction carries 17 bases between V and J, which are trimmed by 7 bases and 8 bases respectively.

The study at large found these results: Apparently early alphabetaT-cell count recovery about two months after transplant reportedly relied on only several hundred rapidly expanded clones derived from non-depleted graft cells. Over the following months the frequencies of hyperexpanded clones went down, and after one year T-cell counts and TCRbeta diversity were mostly credited to newly produced T cells. In some patients, the high TCRbeta diversity seen at day 60 was put down to recipient T cells and intrathymic progenitors that had survived conditioning.

The treatment or condition label on this specimen signifies: allogeneic hematopoietic cell transplantation with graft depleted of TCRalphabeta T cells and CD19 B cells. The children who served as transplant recipients had been given grafts of TCRalphabeta/CD19-depleted allogeneic hematopoietic cells. The specimen was peripheral blood, collected 360 days after TCRalphabeta/CD19-depleted stem cell transplant. The clonotype was recovered from a female patient aged 2-9 years who had a stem cell transplant for Fanconi anemia, so the T cells may come from the graft donor. The receptor chain draws on TRBV29-1 and TRBJ1-4; the D segment cannot be called with confidence. The DNA sequence reads TGCAGCGCGGCCCGATACGCGGGCGAAAAACTGTTTTTT. Its protein is CSAARYAGEKLFF. The entire variable domain, with the stretches around the CDR3 drawn from the reference TRBV29-1 and TRBJ1-4 proteins, is SAVISQKPSRDICQRGTSLTIQCQVDSQVTMMFWYRQQPGQSLTLIATANQGSEATYESGFVIDKFPISRPNLTFSTLTVSNMSPEDSSIYLCSAARYAGEKLFFGSGTQLSVL.